Listed below are T cell receptor beta chains from one sample, sequenced in a study of T cell repertoires in cytomegalovirus infection. No antigens are known for them. TCRdb fed the reads into MiXCR, producing one record per CDR3 protein. The sample comprises about 700,000 distinct CDR3 sequences, 30% to 40% of which are singletons, and roughly 18% rests with the top ten. The sample consisted of cultured PBMCs, taken from culture after CMV antigen stimulation. The receptors were sampled from a human donor in good health (CMV status not recorded). Some clones in this sample may be carry-over from other donors' samples. Both conserved end residues are part of each CDR3. The D gene is left open where the match is weak. Size is omitted from some rows. Given values are once, few, many or a class for expanded clones.

d_gene,j_gene,v_gene,abundance,CDR3nt,CDR3aa
-,TRBJ2-1,TRBV7-2,few,TGTGCCAGCAGCTTCGACTCGGGCCCTAACTCCTACAATGAGCAGTTCTTC,CASSFDSGPNSYNEQFF
-,TRBJ2-7,TRBV11-2,-,TGTGCCAGCAGCTTACAGGGAGCATTGAATCCGGAGGAGCAGTACTTC,CASSLQGALNPEEQYF
-,TRBJ1-2,TRBV7-6,-,TGTGCCAGCAGCTTAAAGGTTCGAGGGCCATCTAACTATGGCTACACCTTC,CASSLKVRGPSNYGYTF
-,TRBJ2-5,TRBV2,once,TGTGCCAGCAGGGAATCCCAAGAGACCCAGTACTTC,CASRESQETQYF
-,TRBJ2-7,TRBV29-1,-,TGCAGCGTTTCACCGGACGGAGTGTGGGACGAGCAGTACTTC,CSVSPDGVWDEQYF
TRBD1,TRBJ1-6,TRBV20-1,-,TGCAGTGCTAGAACCCGACAGGGGGCGGCGAATTCACCCCTCCACTTT,CSARTRQGAANSPLHF
TRBD2,TRBJ2-2,TRBV6-1,few,TGTGCCAGCAGTAAACTAGCGGGGGCTGACACCGGGGAGCTGTTTTTT,CASSKLAGADTGELFF
-,TRBJ1-6,TRBV15,-,TGTGCCACCAGCATTTGGCGGTCTGGCAATTCACCCCTCCACTTT,CATSIWRSGNSPLHF
TRBD2,TRBJ2-7,TRBV7-2,-,TGTGCCAGCAGCTTAGGACTAGCGGGAAGTGGTGGAGAGCAGTACTTC,CASSLGLAGSGGEQYF
-,TRBJ2-3,TRBV7-2,few,TGTGCCAGCAGCAGGGGGGGTCCCTTCCCCCCAGATACGCAGTATTTT,CASSRGGPFPPDTQYF
TRBD2,TRBJ2-7,TRBV19,-,TGTGCCAGTAGTAGAACACTAGCGGGAGGAACCTACGAGCAGTACTTC,CASSRTLAGGTYEQYF
-,TRBJ1-4,TRBV4-1,-,TGCGCCAGCAGCCAAGAAGGTCGGGGGAGTGAAAAACTGTTTTTT,CASSQEGRGSEKLFF
TRBD2,TRBJ2-3,TRBV6-1,-,TGTGCCAGCAGTGCTTTAGCGGGGGGGGTAGATACGCAGTATTTT,CASSALAGGVDTQYF
-,TRBJ1-2,TRBV15,-,TGTGCCACCAGCCGTGGGGTTCCCTATGGCTACACCTTC,CATSRGVPYGYTF
-,TRBJ1-1,TRBV27,-,TGTGCCAGCAGTCCATCCCGACAGGCGGTGGAGGCTTTCTTT,CASSPSRQAVEAFF
TRBD2,TRBJ2-3,TRBV27,few,TGTGCCAGCAGTTTAATGCGGGGGGGACCAGATACGCAGTATTTT,CASSLMRGGPDTQYF
TRBD1,TRBJ1-5,TRBV20-1,-,TGCAGTGCTAGGGATACAGGGGATCAGCCCCAGCATTTT,CSARDTGDQPQHF
-,TRBJ2-1,TRBV19,-,TGTGCCAGTAGTATGGGGGACGGCTCTATCTCTCAGTTC,CASSMGDGSISQF
-,TRBJ1-5,TRBV4-2,few,TGTGCCAGCAGCCAAGGCAATTTCCGTCAGCCCCAGCATTTT,CASSQGNFRQPQHF
-,TRBJ2-1,TRBV12-3/TRBV12-4,many,TGTGCCAGCAGTTTAGGTGGTGAGCAGTTCTTC,CASSLGGEQFF
-,TRBJ1-2,TRBV4-1,few,TGCGCCAGCAGCCAAGATATGTCTGGGACATTGGGTGGCTACACCTTC,CASSQDMSGTLGGYTF
-,TRBJ2-3,TRBV7-6,few,TGTGCCAGCAGCTTAGCGCCCCCTGTTAGCACAGATACGCAGTATTTT,CASSLAPPVSTDTQYF
TRBD2,TRBJ2-1,TRBV7-2,-,TGTGCCAGCAATTCGAGACTAGCGCGTAGCTCCTACAATGAGCAGTTCTTC,CASNSRLARSSYNEQFF
-,TRBJ2-7,TRBV28,few,TGTGCCAGCAGTTTGGGCCCGGCGGCCGCGATCTACGAGCAGTACTTC,CASSLGPAAAIYEQYF
-,TRBJ1-5,TRBV19,-,TGTGCCAGTAGTGTCAGGGGAGGGGATCAGCCCCAGCATTTT,CASSVRGGDQPQHF